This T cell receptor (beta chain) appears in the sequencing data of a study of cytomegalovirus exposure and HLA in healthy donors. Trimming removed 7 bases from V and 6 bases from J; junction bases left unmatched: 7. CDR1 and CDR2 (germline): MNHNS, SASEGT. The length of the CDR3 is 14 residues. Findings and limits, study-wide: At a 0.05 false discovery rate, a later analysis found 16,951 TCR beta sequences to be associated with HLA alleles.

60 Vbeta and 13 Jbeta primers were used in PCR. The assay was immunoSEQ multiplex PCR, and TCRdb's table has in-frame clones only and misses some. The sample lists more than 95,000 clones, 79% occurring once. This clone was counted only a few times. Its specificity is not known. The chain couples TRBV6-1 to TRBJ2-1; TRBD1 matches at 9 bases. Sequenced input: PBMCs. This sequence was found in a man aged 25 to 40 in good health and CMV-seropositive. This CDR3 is CASTHRGRINEQFF. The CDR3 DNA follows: TGTGCCAGCACCCACAGGGGGCGAATCAATGAGCAGTTCTTC.